The T cell receptor beta chain described here comes from a study of blood T cell repertoires in COVID-19 (dated by TCRdb to 2020 to 2021). With regard to the full study: Samples from collaborators originated in the United States, Italy and Spain and spanned both the acute and convalescent phases of COVID-19. The repertoires were made available in a free public database intended to serve as a resource for research on the immune response to SARS-CoV-2. Nearly every sample came with metadata listing a de-identified subject ID, COVID-19 status, age in years and sex. The prospective study material was composed of cDNA or gDNA derived from T cells, B-cell-depleted T cells, or PBMCs. Subjects who had been exposed to COVID-19, were actively infected with it, or had recovered from it provided the deeply sampled blood TCRbeta repertoires that made up the dataset. HLA class I and class II types, where available, came from metadata supplied by the sample provider rather than from assay-based typing. Samples were obtained from the ongoing ImmuneRACE study (first 160 participants) and from 1,254 subjects provided by 6 global collaborators. General conclusions and limits of the study: The amount of clinical and demographic metadata varied by source and participant and was provided uncurated.

The immunoSEQ Assay, a bias-controlled multiplex PCR, was used to amplify TCRbeta CDR3 regions from genomic DNA. As for how the authors treated the data: Nucleated cell counts per sample were estimated from amplification of reference gene primers within the assay. To quantify the absolute abundance of each unique TCRbeta CDR3 rearrangement, sequence reads were collapsed and filtered. For each sample, productive Simpson clonality was calculated as the square root of Simpson's diversity index across productive rearrangements. TCRdb re-hosts the immuneACCESS table, in-frame sequences only. Its copies lack some clones; in the studies checked, an unresolved V gene accounts for under half of them, and the cause for the rest is not known. From that table come the V and J calls and clone size; the DNA was used to work out D and trimming. The sample table holds about 240,000 clones, of which 82% were seen once. In total, the top ten clones hold about 3.2% of the sample.

A remark on this clone: Its target antigen remains unknown. One base away there is no much larger clone; base qualities are not given.

The collaborating institutions used their own protocols to collect whole blood in K2EDTA tubes. For TCRbeta analysis, collaborator samples were shipped as frozen whole blood, as isolated PBMCs, or as DNA extracted from either sample type. The sequence was obtained from a woman under 30 with acute or convalescent COVID-19. The sequenced sample consisted of peripheral blood.

The sequenced DNA is TGTGCCAGCAGTCGGCAGGGGGCTGGGACCAAAAACATTCAGTACTTC. Its protein is CASSRQGAGTKNIQYF. The V and J genes are TRBV6-2 or TRBV6-3 and TRBJ2-4, and 8 junction bases match TRBD1. Ends trimmed: V by 5 bases, J by 2 bases; bases unmatched to a gene: 8. The germline V gene specifies MNHEY as CDR1 and SVGEGT as CDR2. The CDR3 goes from the cysteine to the phenylalanine over 16 residues. Only the CDR3 DNA is retained, 48 bases long and in frame from the first base.